This T cell receptor beta chain appears in the sequencing data of a study of neurological immune-mediated disorders. The junction had 12 bases not matched to a gene; V was cut back by 0 bases and J by 6 bases. The CDR3 sequence is 17 residues long. Germline lookup yields CDR1 SGDLS and CDR2 YYNGEE. This clonotype was observed at least ten times. By 5'RACE with 10-nucleotide random UMIs, the cDNA was made. TCRdb called the 5' RACE reads again in MiXCR, with one record for every CDR3 protein. Counted here are 25,000 to 30,000 distinct CDR3 sequences, 5% to 8% occurring once; the ten biggest clones make up roughly 8.5%.

This rearrangement joins TRBV9 to TRBJ2-7; 10 bases match TRBD2. The sequencing input was PBMCs. This TCR was sampled from a woman aged 50 to 65 in good health. In nucleotides, the CDR3 is TGTGCCAGCAGCGTAGATCCAATAGGACTAGCGGTTTCCGAGCAGTACTTC. Encoded protein: CASSVDPIGLAVSEQYF.